This T cell receptor beta chain was captured in a study of control samples from healthy donors and cancer patients. V dropped 5 bases and J dropped 5 bases, with 5 bases sitting between them. The CDR3 sequence is 11 residues long. Germline V lookup: CDR1 MNHEY, CDR2 SVGAGI. This clone appeared a single time. Using immunoSEQ multiplex PCR, the repertoire was profiled, and TCRdb retains in-frame clones only, with some absent. The table has 98,000 or so clones, 79% seen once. Source material: blood. The chain is built from TRBV6-5 and TRBJ2-3; D gene ambiguous. This sequence was found in a woman under 40 in good health. CDR3 nucleotides: TGTGCCAGCAGTAGGGAAGATACGCAGTATTTT. Encoded protein: CASSREDTQYF.